The source of this TCR beta chain is a study of T-cell memory formation after mild COVID-19. About the study: Clusters were largely donor specific. Regarding the study as a whole: There were some responding clones in pre-infection memory, which suggested that cross-reactive memory had joined.

As to this clonotype: Its cognate antigen is unknown.

Constant-segment-primed 5'RACE gave TCR alpha and TCR beta cDNA libraries with sample barcodes and UMIs. TCRdb fed the 5' RACE reads into MiXCR, producing one record per CDR3 protein. The table has around 200,000 distinct CDR3 sequences, around 25% seen once. V lost 2 bases to trimming and J lost 1 base; unmatched junction nucleotides: 12. Germline V gives CDR1 SGDLS, CDR2 YYNGEE. The CDR3 sequence is 19 residues long. This chain connects TRBV9 to TRBJ1-3; TRBD1 aligns across 10 bases. The origin of this receptor is an adult woman who had mild COVID-19 (a few samples of this study predate the infection). Cell type and time point are not known. Specimen: PBMCs or a T cell subset sorted from them (not recorded which). CDR3 coding DNA: TGTGCCAGCAGCGTCAGGGACAGGGGTTATCGATCATCTGGAAACACCATATATTTT. Amino acids: CASSVRDRGYRSSGNTIYF.